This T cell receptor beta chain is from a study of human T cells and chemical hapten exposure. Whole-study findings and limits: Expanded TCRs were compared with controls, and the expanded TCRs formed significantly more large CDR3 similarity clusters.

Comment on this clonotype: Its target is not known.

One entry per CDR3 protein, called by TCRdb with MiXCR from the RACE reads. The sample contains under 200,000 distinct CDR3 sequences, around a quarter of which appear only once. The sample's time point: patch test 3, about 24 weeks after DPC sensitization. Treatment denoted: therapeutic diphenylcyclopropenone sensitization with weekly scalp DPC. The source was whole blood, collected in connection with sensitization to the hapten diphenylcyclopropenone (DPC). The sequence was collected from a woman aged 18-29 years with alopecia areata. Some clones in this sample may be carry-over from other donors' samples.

The CDR3 DNA is TGTGCCAGTAGATCTGGGACAGGGAGCAAAAACATTCAGTACTTC. Translating it yields CASRSGTGSKNIQYF. The chain couples TRBV19 to TRBJ2-4; 9 nucleotides agree with TRBD1. Germline lookup yields CDR1 LNHDA and CDR2 SQIVND (reference sequence). CDR3 length equals 15 residues. V lost 6 bases, J lost 3 bases, and 6 bases stayed unmatched.